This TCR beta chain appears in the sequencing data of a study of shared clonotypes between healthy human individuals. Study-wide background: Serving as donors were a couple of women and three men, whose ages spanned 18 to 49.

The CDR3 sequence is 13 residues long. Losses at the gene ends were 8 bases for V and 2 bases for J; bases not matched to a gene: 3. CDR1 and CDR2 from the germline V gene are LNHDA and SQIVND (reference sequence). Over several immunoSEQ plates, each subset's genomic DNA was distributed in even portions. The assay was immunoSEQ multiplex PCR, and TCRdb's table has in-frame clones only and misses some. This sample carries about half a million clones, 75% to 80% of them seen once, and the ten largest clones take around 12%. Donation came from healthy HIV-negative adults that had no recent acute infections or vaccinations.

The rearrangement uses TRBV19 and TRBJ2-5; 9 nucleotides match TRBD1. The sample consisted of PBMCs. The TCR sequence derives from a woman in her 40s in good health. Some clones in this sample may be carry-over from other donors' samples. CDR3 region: CASEGTGQETQYF. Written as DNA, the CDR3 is TGTGCCAGTGAGGGGACAGGGCAAGAGACCCAGTACTTC.